This T cell receptor (beta chain) was profiled in a study of blood T cell repertoires in COVID-19. For the study at large: Specimens from acute and convalescent COVID-19 originated in the United States, Italy and Spain. T cells, B-cell-depleted T cells, or PBMCs provided the cDNA or gDNA that served as material.

As processed by the authors: Researchers report that nucleated cell counts were estimated from reference gene primer amplification. Profiling relied on immunoSEQ multiplex PCR, and the TCRdb table lists in-frame clones only, not all of them. The V and J calls and clone size are taken from that table; D and trimming were inferred from the DNA. Here the sample spans about 97,000 clones, approximately 80% being singletons. The sequencing input was peripheral blood. The receptor was derived from a human donor in a cohort sampled during active COVID-19.

The CDR3 DNA reads as TGTGCCAGCAGCTTAGTATCGGGCGGGGGGGCCTTCCCGCAGTATTTT. This encodes CASSLVSGGGAFPQYF. The gene calls are TRBV11-3 and TRBJ2-3; TRBD2 matches 9 bases. Germline loops: CDR1 SGHNT, CDR2 YENEEA. The V gene end was trimmed by 1 base and the J gene end by 10 bases; junction bases not matched to a gene: 12. The CDR3 runs 16 residues.